This T cell receptor (beta chain) appears in the sequencing data of a study of T cells in localized non-small cell lung cancer. General observations from the study: There was higher T cell clonality in uninvolved adjacent lung than in tumor, and it was highest there. A higher density of T cells in blood coincided with extended overall survival. Adjacent lung exhibited a median of about 57 among the 100 most abundant tumor clones.

Profiling relied on immunoSEQ multiplex PCR, and the TCRdb table lists in-frame clones only, not all of them. The table records around 31,000 clones, around 90% of them present only once. Germline values: CDR1 SEHNR, CDR2 FQNEAQ (reference sequence). The CDR3 is made up of 15 amino acids. V lost 3 bases and J lost 0, with 8 bases in between. Remarks on this clone: Its antigen is as yet unknown.

The gene calls are TRBV7-9 and TRBJ1-4; D remains unclear. This TCR came from a female donor older than 55 with stage I lung adenocarcinoma. This material consisted of peripheral blood, taken before any cancer treatment. CDR3 sequence reads: CASSFPSTTNEKLFF. CDR3 DNA sequence: TGTGCCAGCAGCTTTCCTAGCACAACTAATGAAAAACTGTTTTTT.